This T cell receptor beta chain was recovered during a study of identifying expanded T cells in peripheral blood. The repertoire was sequenced with immunoSEQ multiplex PCR; TCRdb's copy has only in-frame clones and lacks some. The sample includes 100,000 to 150,000 clones, 70% to 90% of them seen just once. Trimming at V came to 7 bases and at J to 4 bases, leaving 6 bases not matched to a gene. CDR3 length: 13 amino acids. Germline V gene lookup returns CDR1 SGHTS and CDR2 YDEGEE. The receptor was derived from a person aged 18 to 75 in good health. This chain joins TRBV5-8 and TRBJ2-3; 7 bases are shared with TRBD1. The sequencing sample was made of blood. The CDR3 region has the DNA TGTGCCAGCGTAGCAGGGGGATCAGATACGCAGTATTTT. Translation gives CASVAGGSDTQYF.